This is a list of T cell receptor beta chains from one sample in a study of blood T cells in healthy people across ages. TCRdb passed the 5' RACE reads through MiXCR, listing each CDR3 protein once. The table includes some 800,000 distinct CDR3 sequences, approximately 44% detected once. Sequenced material: blood. The receptors stem from a man in his sixties in good health. Each CDR3 is given with its conserved first and last residue. A D gene is named only where the DNA matches it firmly. Expanded clones get a size class; other rows say once, few or many, or leave the size out.

15	TRBV20-1	TRBJ1-2	few	.	CSARDLMDTVYGYTF	TGCAGTGCTAGAGATCTTATGGATACGGTCTATGGCTACACCTTC
14	TRBV27	TRBJ2-5	.	TRBD2	CASSPERGTETQYF	TGTGCCAGCAGTCCGGAGCGGGGTACAGAGACCCAGTACTTC
15	TRBV5-1	TRBJ1-2	.	.	CASRLTTFGNYGYTF	TGCGCCAGCAGACTTACCACTTTCGGCAACTATGGCTACACCTTC
15	TRBV5-1	TRBJ2-7	few	.	CASSSTRGAYNEQYF	TGCGCCAGCAGCTCCACTCGGGGGGCCTACAATGAGCAGTACTTC
18	TRBV7-2	TRBJ2-3	.	.	CASSVLVVGGPSTDTQYF	TGTGCCAGCAGCGTATTGGTGGTGGGGGGGCCTAGCACAGATACGCAGTATTTT
15	TRBV27	TRBJ2-2	.	.	CASSWSRVQGGELFF	TGTGCCAGCAGTTGGTCCAGGGTACAAGGGGGGGAGCTGTTTTTT
18	TRBV25-1	TRBJ2-6	few	TRBD1	CASSESGQINSGANVLTF	TGTGCCAGCAGTGAATCGGGACAGATAAACTCTGGGGCCAACGTCCTGACTTTC
14	TRBV28	TRBJ2-1	many	TRBD2	CASILTSGYNEQFF	TGTGCCAGCATCTTGACTAGCGGGTACAATGAGCAGTTCTTC
15	TRBV10-3	TRBJ1-1	.	.	CAIRPGQTPNTEAFF	TGTGCCATCAGACCTGGACAGACCCCGAACACTGAAGCTTTCTTT
13	TRBV7-9	TRBJ2-7	many	.	CASSLETGYEQYF	TGTGCCAGCAGCCTTGAGACGGGCTACGAGCAGTACTTC
15	TRBV7-2	TRBJ1-1	.	TRBD1	CASSITPDRGTEAFF	TGTGCCAGCAGCATTACTCCGGACAGGGGAACTGAAGCTTTCTTT
15	TRBV30	TRBJ1-2	.	.	CAWSVGADLNYGYTF	TGTGCCTGGAGTGTTGGAGCAGACCTTAACTATGGCTACACCTTC
16	TRBV9	TRBJ2-5	.	TRBD2	CASSVGGGGVPETQYF	TGTGCCAGCAGCGTCGGAGGTGGGGGGGTTCCAGAGACCCAGTACTTC
15	TRBV11-2	TRBJ2-5	.	TRBD1	CASSDRDRGEETQYF	TGTGCCAGCAGCGATAGGGACAGGGGGGAGGAGACCCAGTACTTC
15	TRBV4-3	TRBJ2-7	many	.	CASSQGANRRYEQYF	TGCGCCAGCAGCCAAGGGGCGAACAGGAGATACGAGCAGTACTTC
16	TRBV6-1	TRBJ1-5	.	.	CASRDGRRRRDQPQHF	TGTGCCAGCAGGGATGGACGGAGAAGGAGAGATCAGCCCCAGCATTTT
14	TRBV9	TRBJ2-7	.	TRBD1	CASSVADRDYEQYF	TGTGCCAGCAGCGTAGCTGACAGGGATTACGAGCAGTACTTC
12	TRBV7-3	TRBJ2-1	.	.	CASSARVGEQFF	TGTGCCAGCAGCGCCAGGGTTGGTGAGCAGTTCTTC
15	TRBV9	TRBJ2-7	.	.	CASSVGAGLSYEQYF	TGTGCCAGCAGCGTAGGAGCCGGGCTCTCCTACGAGCAGTACTTC
15	TRBV12-3/TRBV12-4	TRBJ2-5	.	.	CASSLMPGFGETQYF	TGTGCCAGCAGCCTCATGCCGGGGTTCGGAGAGACCCAGTACTTC
17	TRBV11-2	TRBJ2-7	once	TRBD2	CASSLSGVGREYYEQYF	TGTGCCAGCAGCTTATCGGGGGTTGGGCGGGAGTACTACGAGCAGTACTTC
20	TRBV6-1	TRBJ2-1	.	TRBD2	CASSRGESDGAPSSYNEQFF	TGTGCCAGCAGCCGGGGGGAAAGTGATGGGGCCCCGAGCTCCTACAATGAGCAGTTCTTC
16	TRBV5-6	TRBJ2-5	few	TRBD2	CASSSSSGGAEETQYF	TGTGCCAGCAGCTCCTCAAGCGGGGGGGCCGAAGAGACCCAGTACTTC
14	TRBV7-9	TRBJ2-7	.	TRBD1	CASVPGQGFKEQYF	TGTGCCAGCGTCCCTGGACAGGGGTTTAAGGAGCAGTACTTC
11	TRBV10-2	TRBJ2-5	few	.	CAVSTQETQYF	TGCGCAGTTTCCACTCAAGAGACCCAGTACTTC
13	TRBV5-1	TRBJ2-1	.	.	CASSLRGSNEQFF	TGCGCCAGCAGCTTGCGGGGGTCCAATGAGCAGTTCTTC
14	TRBV3-1	TRBJ2-7	few	TRBD1	CASSPQGVSYEQYF	TGTGCCAGCAGCCCTCAGGGGGTTTCCTACGAGCAGTACTTC